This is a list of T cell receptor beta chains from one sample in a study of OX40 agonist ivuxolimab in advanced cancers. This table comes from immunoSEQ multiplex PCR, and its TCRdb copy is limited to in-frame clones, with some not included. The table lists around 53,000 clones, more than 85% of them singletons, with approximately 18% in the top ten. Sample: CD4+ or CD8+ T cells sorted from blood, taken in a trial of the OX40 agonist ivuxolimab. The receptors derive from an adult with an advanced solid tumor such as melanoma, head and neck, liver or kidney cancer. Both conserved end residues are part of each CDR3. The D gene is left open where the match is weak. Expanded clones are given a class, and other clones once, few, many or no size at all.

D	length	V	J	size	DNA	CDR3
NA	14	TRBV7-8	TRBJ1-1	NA	TGTGCCAGCAGCCCGTTTGACGAGAACACTGAAGCTTTCTTT	CASSPFDENTEAFF
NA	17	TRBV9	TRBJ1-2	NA	TGTGCCAGCAGAGGGTGGGCAGGGGCACCGGAAGGATATGGCTACACCTTC	CASRGWAGAPEGYGYTF
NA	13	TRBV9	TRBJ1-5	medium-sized	TGTGCCAGCGGGGGGGATAGCAATCAGCCCCAGCATTTT	CASGGDSNQPQHF
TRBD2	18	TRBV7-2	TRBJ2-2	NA	TGTGCCAGCAGCTTACCTGGACTAGCGGGAGAGGGCACCGGGGAGCTGTTTTTT	CASSLPGLAGEGTGELFF
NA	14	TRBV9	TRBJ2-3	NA	TGTGCCAGCAGCAGGACATCACAGACAGATACGCAGTATTTT	CASSRTSQTDTQYF
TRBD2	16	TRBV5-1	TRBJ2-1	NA	TGCGCCAGCAGCTTGGAGGGACTAGCGATCCACAATGAGCAGTTCTTC	CASSLEGLAIHNEQFF
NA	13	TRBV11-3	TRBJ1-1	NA	TGTGCCAGCAGCTTACGATGGGACACTGAAGCTTTCTTT	CASSLRWDTEAFF
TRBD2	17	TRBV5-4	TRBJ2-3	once	TGTGCCAGCAGCTCGGGGTGGGATCGGGGGGAGACGGATACGCAGTATTTT	CASSSGWDRGETDTQYF
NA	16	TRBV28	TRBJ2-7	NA	TGTGCCAGCAGTTTATTCCCGGCTGTGAGCTCCTACGAGCAGTACTTC	CASSLFPAVSSYEQYF
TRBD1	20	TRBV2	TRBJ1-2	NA	TGTGCCAGCAGTGAAGCGCACCTGGGAGAGACAGGGGCAAGGGGCTATGGCTACACCTTC	CASSEAHLGETGARGYGYTF
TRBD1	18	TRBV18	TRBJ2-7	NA	TGTGCCAGCTCACCAGTCGGGACAGCACTTACTCTAACCTACGAGCAGTACTTC	CASSPVGTALTLTYEQYF
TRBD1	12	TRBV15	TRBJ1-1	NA	TGTGCCACGAGGGGGCTCGACACTGAAGCTTTCTTT	CATRGLDTEAFF
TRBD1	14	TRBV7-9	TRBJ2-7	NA	TGTGCCAGCAGCACCGGGACAGGGGGGTCCGAGCAGTACTTC	CASSTGTGGSEQYF
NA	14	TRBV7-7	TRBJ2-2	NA	TGTGCTAGCAGCTCCGGGATTAACACCGGGGAGCTGTTTTTT	CASSSGINTGELFF
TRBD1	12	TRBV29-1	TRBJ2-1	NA	TGCAGCGTTTGGGACAGGGGGAATGAGCAGTTCTTC	CSVWDRGNEQFF
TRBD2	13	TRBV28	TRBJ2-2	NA	TGTGCCATCCCAAGCGGGAGGTCCGGGGAGCTGTTTTTT	CAIPSGRSGELFF
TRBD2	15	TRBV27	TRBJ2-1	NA	TGTGCCAGCAGTTCCGCTAGCGGGATGAACAGTGAGCAGTTCTTC	CASSSASGMNSEQFF
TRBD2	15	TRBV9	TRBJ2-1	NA	TGTGCCAGCAGCGCCTTAGCGGGCCTATACAATGAGCAGTTCTTC	CASSALAGLYNEQFF
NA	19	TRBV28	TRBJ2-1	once	TGTGCCAGCAGTTTGCCCAAGAATCCGGTTTATGGCTCCTACAATGAGCAGTTCTTC	CASSLPKNPVYGSYNEQFF
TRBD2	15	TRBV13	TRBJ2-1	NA	TGTGCCAGCAGCTTGCGGGAGGTTGTGCGCAATGAGCAGTTCTTC	CASSLREVVRNEQFF
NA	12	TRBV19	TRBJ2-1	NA	TGTGCCAGTAGTTCCTTACCTGGTGAGCAGTTCTTC	CASSSLPGEQFF
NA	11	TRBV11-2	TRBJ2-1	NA	TGTGCCAGCAGCTCCACTAATGAGCAGTTCTTC	CASSSTNEQFF
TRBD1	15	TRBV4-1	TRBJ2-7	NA	TGCGCCAGCAGCCAAGTGGGGACAGTCCCCTACGAGCAGTACTTC	CASSQVGTVPYEQYF
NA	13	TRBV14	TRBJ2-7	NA	TGTGCCAGCAGCCGGGACCAAGACTACGAGCAGTACTTC	CASSRDQDYEQYF
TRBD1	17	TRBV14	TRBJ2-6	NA	TGTGCCAGCAGCCAAGATTGGACAGGCTCTGGGGCCAACGTCCTGACTTTC	CASSQDWTGSGANVLTF
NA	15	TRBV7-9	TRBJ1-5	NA	TGTGCCAGCAGCCCGGACGGAGGTTACAATCAGCCCCAGCATTTT	CASSPDGGYNQPQHF